The clone carrying this T cell receptor (beta chain) turned up a few times. Its matching antigen is unknown. These data belong to a study of T cells in Graves' hyperthyroidism and ophthalmopathy. Study-level points and caveats: Blood samples included most of the expanded thyroid clonotypes exceeding 0.001.

Absent ophthalmopathy progression within 18 months defined stable Graves' hyperthyroidism. Amplified TCR beta CDR3 regions derived from RNA transcripts. The HTBI primer set served for first-round RT-PCR of the TCR CDR3. TCRdb redid the calling of the multiplex PCR reads with MiXCR, one entry per CDR3 protein. The sample consists of some 560,000 distinct CDR3 sequences, 15% to 18% of them appearing once. This CDR3 comprises 14 residues. The V end was cut by 4 bases, the J end by 0 bases, with 11 bases between. Germline V gene sequence: CDR1 SGHRS, CDR2 YFSETQ. The sample consisted of blood. The chain links TRBV5-1 to TRBJ2-7; TRBD1 is a possible D gene (6 bases). The TCR comes from a woman under 40 with Graves' hyperthyroidism. In DNA form, the CDR3 reads TGCGCCAGCAGCCACCGGGACAACTCCTACGAGCAGTACTTC. Translated, it gives CASSHRDNSYEQYF.